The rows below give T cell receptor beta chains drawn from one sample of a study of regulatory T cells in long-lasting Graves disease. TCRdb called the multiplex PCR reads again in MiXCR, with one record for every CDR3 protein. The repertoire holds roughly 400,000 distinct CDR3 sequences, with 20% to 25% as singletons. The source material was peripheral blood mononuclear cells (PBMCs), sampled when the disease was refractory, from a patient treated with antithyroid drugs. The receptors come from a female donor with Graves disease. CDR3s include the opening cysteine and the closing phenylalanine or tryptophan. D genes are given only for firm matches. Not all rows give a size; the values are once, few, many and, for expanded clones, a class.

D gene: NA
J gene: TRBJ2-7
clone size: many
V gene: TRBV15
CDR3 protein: CATSRDRQNYEQYF
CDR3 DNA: TGTGCCACCAGCAGAGATCGGCAGAATTACGAGCAGTACTTC

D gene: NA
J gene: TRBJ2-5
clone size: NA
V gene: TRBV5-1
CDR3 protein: CASSFETTEETQYF
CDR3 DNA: TGCGCCAGCAGCTTCGAGACAACCGAAGAGACCCAGTACTTC

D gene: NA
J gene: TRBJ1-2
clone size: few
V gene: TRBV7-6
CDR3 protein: CASSQDVANYGYTF
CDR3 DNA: TGTGCCAGCAGCCAAGACGTAGCTAACTATGGCTACACCTTC

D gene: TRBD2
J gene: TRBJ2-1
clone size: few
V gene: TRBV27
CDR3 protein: CASSSPSSGRAGEQFF
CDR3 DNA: TGTGCCAGCAGTTCCCCCTCCAGCGGGAGGGCAGGTGAGCAGTTCTTC

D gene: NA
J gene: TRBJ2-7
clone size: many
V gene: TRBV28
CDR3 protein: CASSLGITRREQYF
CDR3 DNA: TGTGCCAGCAGTTTAGGGATTACCCGGCGGGAGCAGTACTTC

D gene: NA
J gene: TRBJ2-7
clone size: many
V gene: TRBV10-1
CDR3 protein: CASSDPAGGAREQYF
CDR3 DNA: TGCGCCAGCAGTGACCCGGCGGGTGGCGCGAGGGAGCAGTACTTC

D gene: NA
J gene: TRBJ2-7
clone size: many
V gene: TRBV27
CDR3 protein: CASSSFGEQYF
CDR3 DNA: TGTGCCAGCAGTTCCTTCGGCGAGCAGTACTTC

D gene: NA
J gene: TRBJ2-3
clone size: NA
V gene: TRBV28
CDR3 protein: CASTDGSYTQYF
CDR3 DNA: TGTGCCAGCACCGATGGGTCTTATACGCAGTATTTT

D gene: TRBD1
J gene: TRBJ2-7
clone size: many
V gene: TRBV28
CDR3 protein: CASSLSLGQGGEQYF
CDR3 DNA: TGTGCCAGCAGTTTATCCCTCGGACAGGGTGGTGAGCAGTACTTC

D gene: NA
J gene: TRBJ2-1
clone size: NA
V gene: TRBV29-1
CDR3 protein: CSSPLPGSSYNEQFF
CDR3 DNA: TGCAGCTCCCCACTCCCGGGCAGCTCCTACAATGAGCAGTTCTTC

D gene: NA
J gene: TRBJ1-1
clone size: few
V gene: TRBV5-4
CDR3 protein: CASSLYEGLNTEAFF
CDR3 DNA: TGTGCCAGCAGCTTGTACGAAGGGTTGAACACTGAAGCTTTCTTT

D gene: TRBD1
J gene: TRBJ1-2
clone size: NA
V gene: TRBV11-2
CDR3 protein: CASSQAGQGGWGYTF
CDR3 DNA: TGTGCCAGCAGCCAAGCGGGACAGGGTGGATGGGGCTACACCTTC

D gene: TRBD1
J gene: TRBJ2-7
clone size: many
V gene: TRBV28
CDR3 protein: CASSVDRGPYEQYF
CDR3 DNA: TGTGCCAGCAGTGTCGACAGGGGGCCCTACGAGCAGTACTTC

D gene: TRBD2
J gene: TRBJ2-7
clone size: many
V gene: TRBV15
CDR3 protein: CATSRDIAGGPYEQYF
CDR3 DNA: TGTGCCACCAGCAGAGATATAGCGGGAGGGCCTTACGAGCAGTACTTC

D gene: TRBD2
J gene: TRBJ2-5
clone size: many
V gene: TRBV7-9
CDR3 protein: CASSQRRLAVQETQYF
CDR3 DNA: TGTGCCAGCAGCCAACGGAGACTAGCGGTTCAAGAGACCCAGTACTTC

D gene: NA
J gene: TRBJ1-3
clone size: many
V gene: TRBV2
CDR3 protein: CASSRGAGNTIYF
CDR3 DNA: TGTGCCAGCAGTAGGGGAGCCGGAAACACCATATATTTT

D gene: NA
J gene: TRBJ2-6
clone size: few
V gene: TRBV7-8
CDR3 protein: CASSPKGPGSGANVLTF
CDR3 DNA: TGTGCCAGCAGCCCTAAGGGACCGGGCTCTGGGGCCAACGTCCTGACTTTC

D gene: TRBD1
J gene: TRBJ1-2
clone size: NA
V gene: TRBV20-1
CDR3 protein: CSAEDRGFSGYTF
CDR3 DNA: TGCAGTGCTGAGGACAGGGGATTTAGTGGCTACACCTTC

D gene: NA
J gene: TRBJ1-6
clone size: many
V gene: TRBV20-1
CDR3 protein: CSAREKSRTSWYNSPLHF
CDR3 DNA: TGCAGTGCTAGAGAGAAGTCCCGGACCTCATGGTATAATTCACCCCTCCACTTT

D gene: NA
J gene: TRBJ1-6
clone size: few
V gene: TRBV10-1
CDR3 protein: CASSEGRQDNSPLHF
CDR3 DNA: TGCGCCAGCAGTGAAGGAAGGCAGGATAATTCACCCCTCCACTTT

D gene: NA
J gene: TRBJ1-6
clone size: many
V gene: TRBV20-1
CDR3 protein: CSARGGDALSPLHF
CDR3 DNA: TGCAGTGCTAGAGGGGGGGACGCCCTTTCACCCCTCCACTTT

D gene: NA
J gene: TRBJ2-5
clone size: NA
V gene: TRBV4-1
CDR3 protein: CASSHPVRGETQYF
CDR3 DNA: TGCGCCAGCAGCCACCCCGTTAGGGGAGAGACCCAGTACTTC

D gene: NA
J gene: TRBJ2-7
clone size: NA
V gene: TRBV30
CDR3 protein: CAWTSGIEDYEQYF
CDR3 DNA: TGTGCCTGGACGTCAGGGATAGAGGACTACGAGCAGTACTTC

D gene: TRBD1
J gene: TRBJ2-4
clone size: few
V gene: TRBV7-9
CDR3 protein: CASSLGDSDIQYF
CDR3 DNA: TGTGCCAGCAGCTTAGGGGACAGCGACATTCAGTACTTC

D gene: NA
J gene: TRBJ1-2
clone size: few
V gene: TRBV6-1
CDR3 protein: CASSEGWSYGYTF
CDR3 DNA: TGTGCCAGCAGTGAAGGTTGGAGCTATGGCTACACCTTC

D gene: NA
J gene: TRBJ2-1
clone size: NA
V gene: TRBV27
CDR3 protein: CASSLNERPYNEQFF
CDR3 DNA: TGTGCCAGCAGTTTAAACGAGCGGCCCTACAATGAGCAGTTCTTC

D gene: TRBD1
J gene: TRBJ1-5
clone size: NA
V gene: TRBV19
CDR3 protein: CASSPLGTGDKEPQHF
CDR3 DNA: TGTGCCAGTTCGCCCCTCGGGACAGGGGATAAAGAGCCCCAGCATTTT

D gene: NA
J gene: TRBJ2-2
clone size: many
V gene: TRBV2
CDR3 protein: CASGALHTGELFF
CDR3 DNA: TGTGCCAGCGGCGCGTTGCACACCGGGGAGCTGTTTTTT

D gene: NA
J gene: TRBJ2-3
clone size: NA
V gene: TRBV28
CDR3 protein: CASSLPLVSVGGTTDTQYF
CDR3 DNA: TGTGCCAGCAGTTTACCTCTCGTCTCCGTAGGCGGGACCACAGATACGCAGTATTTT

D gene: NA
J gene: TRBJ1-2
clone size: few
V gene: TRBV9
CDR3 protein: CASSSGDTINYGYTF
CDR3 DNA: TGTGCCAGCAGCTCCGGAGACACGATTAACTATGGCTACACCTTC

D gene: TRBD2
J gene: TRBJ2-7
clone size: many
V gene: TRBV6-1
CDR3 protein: CASRIGGRFYEQYF
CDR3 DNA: TGTGCCAGCAGGATCGGCGGGAGATTCTACGAGCAGTACTTC

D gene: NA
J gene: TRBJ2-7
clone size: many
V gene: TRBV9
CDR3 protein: CASGRGVVGNEQYF
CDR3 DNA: TGTGCCAGCGGGCGAGGTGTGGTCGGGAACGAGCAGTACTTC

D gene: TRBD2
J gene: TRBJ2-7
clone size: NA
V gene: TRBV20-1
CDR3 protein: CSASSEGWGGVQYF
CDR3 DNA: TGCAGTGCTAGCTCGGAGGGGTGGGGGGGTGTGCAGTACTTC

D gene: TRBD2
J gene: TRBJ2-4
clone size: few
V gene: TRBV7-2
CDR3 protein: CASRSGLAENIQYF
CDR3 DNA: TGTGCCAGCAGATCAGGACTAGCGGAAAACATTCAGTACTTC

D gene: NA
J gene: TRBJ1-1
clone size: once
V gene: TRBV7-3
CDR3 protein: CASSVVEGNWEAFF
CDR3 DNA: TGTGCCAGCAGCGTAGTAGAGGGGAACTGGGAAGCTTTCTTT

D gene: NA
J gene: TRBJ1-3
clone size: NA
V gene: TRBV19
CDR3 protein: CASSMRSSGNTIYF
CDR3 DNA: TGTGCCAGTAGTATGCGGAGCTCTGGAAACACCATATATTTT

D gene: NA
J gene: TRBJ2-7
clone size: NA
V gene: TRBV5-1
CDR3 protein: CASSGPTRSSEQYF
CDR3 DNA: TGCGCCAGCAGCGGGCCGACTAGGTCTTCCGAGCAGTACTTC

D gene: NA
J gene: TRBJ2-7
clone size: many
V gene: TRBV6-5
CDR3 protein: CASSYNLGYEQYF
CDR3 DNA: TGTGCCAGCAGTTACAATCTGGGCTACGAGCAGTACTTC

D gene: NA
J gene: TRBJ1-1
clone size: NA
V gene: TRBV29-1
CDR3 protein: CSASGFEAFF
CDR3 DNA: TGCAGCGCCTCGGGATTTGAAGCTTTCTTT

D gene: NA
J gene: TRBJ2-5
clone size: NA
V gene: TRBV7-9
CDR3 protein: CASSLALNLWETQYF
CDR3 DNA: TGTGCCAGCAGCTTAGCACTAAATCTTTGGGAGACCCAGTACTTC